The TCR beta chain under discussion was sequenced for a study of blood T cell repertoires in COVID-19. Study context: The study drew acute and convalescent COVID-19 samples from the United States, Italy and Spain.

Method: immunoSEQ multiplex PCR; TCRdb's copy keeps in-frame clones and lacks some. The sample lists a few hundred thousand clones, roughly 90% occurring once. The V gene's germline CDR1 is SNHLY and CDR2 FYNNEI. V lost 6 bases, J lost 6 bases, and 12 bases lay in between. The CDR3 runs to 14 residues. Sequences were obtained from PBMCs or T cells enriched from blood (not recorded which). The TCR was taken from a woman between 25 and 40 years old who had recovered from COVID-19. The chain carries TRBV2 and TRBJ1-6; D gene ambiguous. The CDR3 sequence is CASRRDNFNSPLHF. CDR3 in DNA: TGTGCCAGCAGGAGAGACAATTTTAATTCACCCCTCCACTTT.